Listed below are T cell receptor beta chains from one sample, sequenced in a study of T cells in Graves' hyperthyroidism and ophthalmopathy. TCRdb reprocessed the multiplex PCR reads via MiXCR and lists one record per CDR3 protein. Of fewer than 400,000 distinct CDR3 sequences listed, over 12% are singletons. Sequenced input: blood. Receptors were obtained from a man aged 45-60 years with Graves' ophthalmopathy. The CDR3 runs from the conserved cysteine through the conserved F or W. Fields, in order: D gene, J gene, clone size, V gene, CDR3 DNA, CDR3 protein. The D gene is left open where the match is weak. Where a row states a size, it is once, few, many or the class of an expanded clone; other rows omit it.

>TRBD1|TRBJ2-5|many|TRBV28
TGTGCCAGCAGTACAGGGGGCACCTACCAAGAGACCCAGTACTTC
CASSTGGTYQETQYF
>TRBD2|TRBJ2-1|NA|TRBV9
TGTGCCAGCAGCGGACTCGGGACTAGCGGATACAATGAGCAGTTCTTC
CASSGLGTSGYNEQFF
>NA|TRBJ1-3|few|TRBV11-3
TGTGCCAGCAGCCTTCTCACAGGAAGCTTTGGAAACACCATATATTTT
CASSLLTGSFGNTIYF
>NA|TRBJ2-1|many|TRBV3-1
TGTGCCAGCAGCCAAACAGGGCGGGAGCCCTACAATGAGCAGTTCTTC
CASSQTGREPYNEQFF
>NA|TRBJ2-1|NA|TRBV20-1
TGCAGCCCACTTCCAGGCATTCGTCGAGAAAAAAATGAGCAGTTCTTC
CSPLPGIRREKNEQFF
>NA|TRBJ2-7|many|TRBV5-1
TGCGCCAGCAGGGAGAGTCGCGGCGAGCAGTACTTC
CASRESRGEQYF
>NA|TRBJ2-7|NA|TRBV12-3/TRBV12-4
TGTGCCAGCAGCCCCCGGGACCTCCACGAGCAGTACTTC
CASSPRDLHEQYF
>NA|TRBJ1-4|many|TRBV20-1
TGCAGTGCCGGACAGAGGGGTGAAAAACTGTTTTTT
CSAGQRGEKLFF
>NA|TRBJ2-1|many|TRBV20-1
TGCAGTGCTAGGATGACGGGGGCGAGGTCCTACAATGAGCAGTTCTTC
CSARMTGARSYNEQFF
>NA|TRBJ1-2|NA|TRBV29-1
TGCAGCGTTGAGCCACATCGTGGGGGATATGGCTACACCTTC
CSVEPHRGGYGYTF
>NA|TRBJ1-2|many|TRBV2
TGTGCCATCTCGCCGGGGGTCGGCTACACCTTC
CAISPGVGYTF
>NA|TRBJ1-5|few|TRBV20-1
TGCAGTGCTAGAGATGCAGCCATGGGACCCCAGCATTTT
CSARDAAMGPQHF
>NA|TRBJ1-5|few|TRBV6-1
TGTGCCAGCAGTGATCCAGGGCCGGGGGGGAGCAATCAGCCCCAGCATTTT
CASSDPGPGGSNQPQHF
>NA|TRBJ1-1|many|TRBV6-1
TGTGCCAGCAGTCCCGGGCCTAGAACTTGGGGGGCTTTCTTT
CASSPGPRTWGAFF
>NA|TRBJ2-5|many|TRBV7-8
TGTGCCAGCAGCTTAGGGGGGAATCGGGAGACCCAGTACTTC
CASSLGGNRETQYF
>NA|TRBJ2-3|many|TRBV5-6
TGTGCCAGCAGCGTCAGAGATTCAGATACGCAGTATTTT
CASSVRDSDTQYF
>TRBD2|TRBJ2-5|many|TRBV20-1
TGCAGTGCTGAGGGACTAGCGGGAGGAGAGACCCAGTACTTC
CSAEGLAGGETQYF
>NA|TRBJ1-4|few|TRBV7-9
TGTGCCAGCAGCTTAGAGACGACCGGGACAACGCTTTTAACTAATGAAAAACTGTTTTTT
CASSLETTGTTLLTNEKLFF
>NA|TRBJ2-7|many|TRBV28
TGTGCCAGCACCCCAGCTCTAGGGTACGAGCAGTACTTC
CASTPALGYEQYF
>TRBD2|TRBJ2-7|NA|TRBV20-1
TGCAGTGCTCCCAACCGGGGGGATTCCTACGAGCAGTACTTC
CSAPNRGDSYEQYF
>NA|TRBJ1-1|many|TRBV20-1
TGCAGTGCTAGGGGAGACAGGAGAGTGGGCACTGAAGCTTTCTTT
CSARGDRRVGTEAFF
>NA|TRBJ1-1|many|TRBV28
TGTGCCAGCAGTTTTCCCTTGAACACTGAAGCTTTCTTT
CASSFPLNTEAFF
>NA|TRBJ2-5|few|TRBV6-1
TGTGCCAGCAGTGAAATGGGTTGGGCAGGAAAAGAAGAGACCCAGTACTTC
CASSEMGWAGKEETQYF
>TRBD1|TRBJ2-1|many|TRBV2
TGTGCCAGCAGTACTGACAGGGGGCGTGATGAGCAGTTCTTC
CASSTDRGRDEQFF
>TRBD1|TRBJ2-2|few|TRBV4-1
TGCGCCAGCAGCCAAGCGGCCAGGGGGCTCAACACCGGGGAGCTGTTTTTT
CASSQAARGLNTGELFF
>TRBD1|TRBJ2-1|many|TRBV12-3/TRBV12-4
TGTGCCAGCACCCCGCTGGGACAGGGGAACAATGAGCAGTTCTTC
CASTPLGQGNNEQFF
>NA|TRBJ1-1|many|TRBV6-1
TGTGCCAGCAGTTCCCCTAGCTGGAACACTGAAGCTTTCTTT
CASSSPSWNTEAFF
>TRBD1|TRBJ2-1|many|TRBV11-3
TGTGCCAGCAGTGGGACAGCAGGACAATACAATGAGCAGTTCTTC
CASSGTAGQYNEQFF
>NA|TRBJ1-1|few|TRBV6-1
TGTGCCAGCGGGCACGGAGGGCTTGAAGCTTTCTTT
CASGHGGLEAFF